This T cell receptor (beta chain) was sequenced during a study of CD8+ T cells in alopecia areata. The study's findings and limits: It was less clear whether patients shared TCRs than it was in mice, possibly because of HLA. When scalp samples are sequenced, resident alphabeta T cells of normal skin are also captured. For lesional scalp, especially alopecia totalis/universalis, clonality was higher than in normal scalp.

Concerning this clone: Its antigen remains unknown.

Sequencing used cDNA as its template, made by extracting RNA and reverse transcribing it. Only in-frame clones appear in the TCRdb table, and some are missing; sequencing was by immunoSEQ multiplex PCR. The sample has fewer than 150,000 clones, roughly 66% seen once. Source material: CD4+ T cells sorted from blood. The receptor comes from a human donor in good health.

The CDR3 sequence is CAWSRDHTQYF. Here the CDR3 DNA reads TGTGCCTGGAGCAGGGACCATACGCAGTATTTT. The chain is built from TRBV30 and TRBJ2-3, with D perhaps TRBD1 or TRBD2 (5 bases each). This CDR3 is built from 11 residues. Germline V gene sequence: CDR1 GTSNPN, CDR2 SVGIG (reference sequence). The V and J ends lost 3 bases and 7 bases respectively, with 8 bases between them.